This T cell receptor (beta chain) was profiled in a study of cytomegalovirus exposure and HLA in healthy donors. General study points: Equally common other TCR beta chains were less clonally expanded than HLA-associated ones, a later analysis found. In a later analysis, productive TCRs from donors in an Asian-associated ancestry cluster reportedly carried fewer N-insertions than the cohort mean. TCR sequences were mostly rare, though some public TCRs occurred in many donors.

Regarding this clone: What it binds is unknown.

Germline lookup yields CDR1 SGHDT and CDR2 YYEEEE. The CDR3 has 14 residues. Deletions cut 3 bases from V and 6 bases from J, with 16 bases between. This PCR relied on a set of 60 Vbeta primers and 13 Jbeta primers. Data came from immunoSEQ multiplex PCR; TCRdb stores just in-frame clones and leaves some out. The table shows about 150,000 clones, with roughly 78% occurring only once. The chain recombines TRBV5-6 with TRBJ2-7; D perhaps matches TRBD1 (7 bases). This clonotype originated in a man aged 45-65 years in good health and CMV-seropositive. Source material: PBMCs. CDR3 DNA: TGTGCCAGCAGCTCCGATTGGCAGGGGGGCGAGCAGTACTTC. It is translated as CASSSDWQGGEQYF.